The 18 T cell receptor beta chains reported below all come from one sample, sequenced in a study of T cell responses to AZD1222 COVID-19 vaccine. Produced via immunoSEQ multiplex PCR; TCRdb's table is partial and in-frame only. This sample yields some 190,000 clones, of which approximately 94% are seen a single time; approximately 1.7% belongs to the top ten. This specimen consisted of peripheral blood, obtained 28 days after the second dose of the MenACWY control vaccine. These receptor sequences come from an adult who received the MenACWY meningococcal vaccine as a control.

V gene TRBV6-5 combines with J gene TRBJ2-3, with TRBD1 identical over 10 bases. Trimming at V came to 7 bases and at J to 5 bases, leaving 9 bases not matched to a gene. Germline V gives CDR1 MNHEY, CDR2 SVGAGI. This CDR3 comprises 15 residues. In DNA, the CDR3 is TGTGCCAGCAAAATGGGACAGGGGACCCGAGATACGCAGTATTTT. Translation gives CASKMGQGTRDTQYF.

The chain has TRBV7-4 and TRBJ2-5, with 11 bases that match TRBD1. The CDR3 has 16 amino acids. CDR1 and CDR2 (germline): SGHVT, SQSDAQ. Trimming cost V 5 bases and J 7 bases; bases outside gene matches: 12. CDR3 loop: CASSAFPGQGEGTQYF. DNA for the CDR3: TGTGCCAGCAGCGCTTTCCCGGGACAGGGGGAAGGGACCCAGTACTTC.

The gene calls are TRBV7-9 and TRBJ1-5; 7 bases fit TRBD1. The CDR3 has 18 residues. The germline CDR1 and CDR2 sequences are SEHNR and FQNEAQ (reference sequence). The junction had 16 bases not matched to a gene; V was cut back by 8 bases and J by 0 bases. The CDR3 DNA follows: TGTGCCAGCGGACCAACCGGGACAGAAAATGCTAGCAATCAGCCCCAGCATTTT. Translation: CASGPTGTENASNQPQHF.

This chain links TRBV19 with TRBJ2-7; D unresolved. The CDR3 is 13 amino acids. The germline V and J ends were trimmed by 1 base and 2 bases, with 6 bases remaining between them. Germline V gives CDR1 LNHDA, CDR2 SQIVND (reference sequence). DNA of the CDR3: TGTGCCAGTAGTATAGCCGTCGCCTACGAGCAGTACTTC. It yields the protein CASSIAVAYEQYF.

The rearrangement links TRBV5-1 to TRBJ2-2; 8 nucleotides line up with TRBD1. From germline, CDR1 is SGHRS and CDR2 YFSETQ. J lost 5 bases, V lost 6 bases, and 9 bases had no gene match. The CDR3 is made up of 15 amino acids. The CDR3 DNA follows: TGCGCCAGCACCTTAGGACAGGGCGGAACCGGGGAGCTGTTTTTT. Protein sequence: CASTLGQGGTGELFF.

The chain uses TRBV11-3 and TRBJ2-3; D uncertain. This CDR3 contains 13 residues. Trimming stripped 1 base from V and 2 bases from J, with 4 bases between. Germline V gene data show CDR1 as SGHNT and CDR2 as YENEEA. The CDR3 region is CASSLGTTDTQYF. CDR3 sequence (DNA): TGTGCCAGCAGCTTAGGTACCACAGATACGCAGTATTTT.

V gene TRBV2 combines with J gene TRBJ1-4; D uncertain. The CDR3 has 13 residues. The V gene lost 6 bases and the J gene lost 0 bases, with 5 bases spanning the gap. Germline CDR1 is SNHLY and CDR2 is FYNNEI. CDR3 amino acids: CASRTSTNEKLFF. The DNA for the CDR3 is TGTGCCAGCAGGACATCAACTAATGAAAAACTGTTTTTT.

The CDR3 protein is CASSEAQQGWDEKLFF. CDR3 bases: TGTGCCAGCAGTGAAGCTCAACAGGGTTGGGATGAAAAACTGTTTTTT. The chain recombines TRBV6-1 with TRBJ1-4, with D possibly matching TRBD1 (6 bases). Per the germline V gene, CDR1 is MNHNS and CDR2 is SASEGT. V was clipped by 0 bases and J by 6 bases, with 14 bases between them. This CDR3 is built from 16 residues.

This chain uses TRBV30 with TRBJ2-7, with 8 bases identical to TRBD2. CDR3 length: 14 amino acids. Germline trimming cut 5 bases from V and 5 bases from J; bases unmatched to any gene: 11. In germline, CDR1 is GTSNPN, CDR2 SVGIG (reference sequence). In nucleotides, the CDR3 is TGTGCCTGGGGGGGACTAGGTAGAAGTCACGAGCAGTACTTC. Translation gives CAWGGLGRSHEQYF.

The V and J genes are TRBV2 and TRBJ2-1, with TRBD2 matching 12 bases. Unmatched junction bases numbered 9, after V lost 6 bases and J lost 9 bases. The CDR3 is made up of 15 amino acids. The germline V gene encodes CDR1 SNHLY and CDR2 FYNNEI. This CDR3 is CASRGLAGPVGEQFF. In nucleotides, the CDR3 is TGTGCCAGCAGGGGACTAGCGGGCCCTGTTGGTGAGCAGTTCTTC.

This clone was recorded once. This sequence joins TRBV18 and TRBJ1-5, with D tentatively TRBD1 (5 bases). The CDR3 spans 14 residues. Trimming left V 6 bases short and J 6 bases short, with 15 bases between. Germline values: CDR1 KGHSH, CDR2 LQKENI. The CDR3, as DNA: TGTGCCAGCTCTCCTGACAGCGGGAGTCAGCCCCAGCATTTT. Translated: CASSPDSGSQPQHF.

This clone was recorded once. The chain combines TRBV19 with TRBJ1-5; 10 bases map to TRBD1. Germline CDR1 LNHDA, CDR2 SQIVND (reference sequence). With V trimmed by 9 bases and J by 9 bases, 11 bases remained unmatched. This CDR3 spans 14 amino acids. CDR3 in amino acids: CASLGQGTPRPQHF. The CDR3 DNA reads TGTGCCAGCCTGGGACAGGGGACGCCTCGGCCCCAGCATTTT.

The chain employs TRBV28 and TRBJ1-1; D possibly corresponds to TRBD1 (6 bases). The ends were cut back, 4 bases at V and 3 bases at J, with 18 bases in the middle. CDR3 length equals 16 residues. CDR1 and CDR2 from the germline V gene are MDHEN and SYDVKM. CDR3 DNA: TGTGCCAGCAGTTCCAGGGGTGGGGGGTTTGACACTGAAGCTTTCTTT. Amino acids: CASSSRGGGFDTEAFF.

The V call is TRBV12-3 or TRBV12-4, the J call TRBJ2-7, with D perhaps given as TRBD1 or TRBD2 (7 bases each). Trimming pared 10 bases from V and 1 base from J, leaving 14 bases between. The CDR3 contains 13 residues. The CDR3 DNA reads TGTGCCAACCCAGGGGGGGGTTCCTACGAGCAGTACTTC. Residues: CANPGGGSYEQYF.

This CDR3 reads CASSLGVSNQPQHF. The CDR3 DNA follows: TGTGCCAGCAGTCTCGGGGTAAGCAATCAGCCCCAGCATTTT. V usage is TRBV2 and J usage is TRBJ1-5; D gene ambiguous. V lost 5 bases, J lost 1 base, and 9 bases lay in between. Germline assignment: CDR1 SNHLY and CDR2 FYNNEI. This CDR3 is 14 amino acids long.

Of note for this clone: Mismatch with germline at one junction end may stem from a read error. This chain connects TRBV2 to TRBJ2-5; D may be TRBD2 (5 bases). The CDR3 runs to 13 residues. Looked up from germline, CDR1 is SNHLY and CDR2 is FYNNEI. As DNA, the CDR3 is TGTGCCAGTAGTGAGGGCGGTCAAGAGACCCAGTACTTC. The encoded protein is CASSEGGQETQYF.

This chain links TRBV7-9 with TRBJ1-1, with D maybe TRBD1 (5 bases). Per germline, CDR1 SEHNR and CDR2 FQNEAQ (reference sequence). The CDR3 spans 13 residues. The V end lost 5 bases, the J end lost 1 base, and 8 bases lay between the germline ends. CDR3 coding DNA: TGTGCCAGCAGCCCCCAGGGGAACACTGAAGCTTTCTTT. Translating it yields CASSPQGNTEAFF.

This clone was recorded once. This rearrangement joins TRBV7-9 to TRBJ1-1; D unclear. Per the germline V gene, CDR1 is SEHNR and CDR2 is FQNEAQ (reference sequence). The CDR3 contains 14 residues. V was cut by 6 bases and J by 4 bases, with 15 bases left in between. CDR3 bases: TGTGCCAGCAGACTCCTCACGGAGGGCACTGAAGCTTTCTTT. Its protein is CASRLLTEGTEAFF.